This T cell receptor beta chain emerged from a study of T-cell reconstitution after alpha-beta-depleted transplantation in children. The J segment lost 5 bases and the V segment lost 0 bases, leaving 6 bases of the junction unmatched. The germline V gene encodes CDR1 LNHNV and CDR2 YYDKDF (reference sequence). The length of the CDR3 is 17 residues. Preparing the TCRbeta library involved the use of unique molecular identifiers. TCRdb called the PCR reads again in MiXCR, with one record for every CDR3 protein. The sample yields 380,000 or so distinct CDR3 sequences, 13% seen once. This clonotype appeared many times.

The chain has TRBV15 and TRBJ2-1; TRBD2 matches 11 bases. The receptor was isolated from a human donor who donated a stem cell graft to a child with Fanconi anemia. The sample in question was PBMCs, obtained from the stem cell graft. This chain's CDR3 is CATSRDRPSGGNNEQFF. The CDR3 region has the DNA TGTGCCACCAGCAGAGATCGGCCTAGCGGGGGGAACAATGAGCAGTTCTTC.